This TCR beta chain was observed in a study of CD8+ T cells in alopecia areata. This clone was seen just once. The ends lost 6 bases at V and 5 bases at J; junction bases unmatched: 7. The germline CDR1 and CDR2 sequences are GTSNPN and SVGIG (reference sequence). The CDR3 covers 14 residues. RNA, once extracted, was reverse transcribed into cDNA for use as the sequencing template. TCRdb's copy holds only in-frame clones and misses some; the assay was immunoSEQ multiplex PCR. The table includes 110,000 to 150,000 clones, about 85% detected once. Treatment meaning: oral pan-JAK inhibitor, 5-10 mg twice daily.

V usage is TRBV30 and J usage is TRBJ2-2; 9 nucleotides agree with TRBD1. This clonotype originated in a human donor with alopecia areata. This specimen consisted of CD8+ T cells sorted from blood, obtained at week 4, from a patient treated with tofacitinib. CDR3 nucleotides: TGTGCCTGCAACACAGGACAGGGGACCGGGGAGCTGTTTTTT. It yields the protein CACNTGQGTGELFF.